These 2 T cell receptor beta chains came from one sample sequenced in a study of OX40 agonist ivuxolimab in advanced cancers. TCRdb keeps only in-frame clones here, not all; method: immunoSEQ multiplex PCR. The sample yields 13,000 to 15,000 clones, about 89% seen once. The material sequenced was CD4+ or CD8+ T cells sorted from blood, taken in a trial of the OX40 agonist ivuxolimab. All receptors come from an adult with an advanced solid tumor such as melanoma, head and neck, liver or kidney cancer.

This chain links TRBV27 with TRBJ2-7; D is perhaps TRBD2 (5 bases). Germline CDR1 is MNHEY and CDR2 is SMNVEV (reference sequence). CDR3 length: 14 amino acids. Trimming took off 5 bases at V and 3 bases at J, with 14 bases between the two ends. CDR3 protein: CASSAREGFYEQYF. For the CDR3, the DNA is TGTGCCAGCAGTGCCCGGGAAGGATTCTACGAGCAGTACTTC.

The chain uses TRBV5-1 and TRBJ1-1; D call uncertain. This CDR3 is built from 13 residues. Trimming took off 1 base at V and 1 base at J, with 5 bases between the two ends. Germline values: CDR1 SGHRS, CDR2 YFSETQ. The CDR3 here is CASSLQENTEAFF. CDR3 DNA: TGCGCCAGCAGCTTGCAGGAGAACACTGAAGCTTTCTTT.